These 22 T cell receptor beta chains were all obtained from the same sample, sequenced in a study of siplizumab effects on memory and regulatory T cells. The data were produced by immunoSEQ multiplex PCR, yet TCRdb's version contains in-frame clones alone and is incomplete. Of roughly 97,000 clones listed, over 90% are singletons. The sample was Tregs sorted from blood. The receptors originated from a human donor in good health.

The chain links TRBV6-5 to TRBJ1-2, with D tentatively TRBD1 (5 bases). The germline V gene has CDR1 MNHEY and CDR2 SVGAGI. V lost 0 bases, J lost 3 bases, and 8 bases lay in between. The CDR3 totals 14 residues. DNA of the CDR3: TGTGCCAGCAGTTACTCTCTGGGGGACTATGGCTACACCTTC. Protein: CASSYSLGDYGYTF.

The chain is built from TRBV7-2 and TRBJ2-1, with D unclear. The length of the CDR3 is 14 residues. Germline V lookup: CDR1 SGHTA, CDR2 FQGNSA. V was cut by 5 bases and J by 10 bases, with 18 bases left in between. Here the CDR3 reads CASSLPGSPWEQFF. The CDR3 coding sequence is TGTGCCAGCAGCCTGCCGGGCTCACCTTGGGAGCAGTTCTTC. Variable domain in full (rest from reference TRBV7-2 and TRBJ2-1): GAGVSQSPSNKVTEKGKDVELRCDPISGHTALYWYRQSLGQGLEFLIYFQGNSAPDKSGLPSDRFSAERTGGSVSTLTIQRTQQEDSAVYLCASSLPGSPWEQFFGPGTRLTVL.

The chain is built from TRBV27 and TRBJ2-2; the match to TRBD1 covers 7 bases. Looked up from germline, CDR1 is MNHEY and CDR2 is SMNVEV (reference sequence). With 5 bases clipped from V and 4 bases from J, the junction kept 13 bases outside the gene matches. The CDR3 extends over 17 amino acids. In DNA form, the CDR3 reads TGTGCCAGCAGTCCGAGACAGGGAGAATCGTTCACCGGGGAGCTGTTTTTT. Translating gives CASSPRQGESFTGELFF.

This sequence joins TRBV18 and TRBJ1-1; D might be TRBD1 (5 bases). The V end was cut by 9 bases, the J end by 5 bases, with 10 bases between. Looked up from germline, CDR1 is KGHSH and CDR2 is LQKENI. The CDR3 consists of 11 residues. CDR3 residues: CARRGGTEAFF. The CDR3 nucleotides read TGTGCCAGGCGGGGGGGGACTGAAGCTTTCTTT.

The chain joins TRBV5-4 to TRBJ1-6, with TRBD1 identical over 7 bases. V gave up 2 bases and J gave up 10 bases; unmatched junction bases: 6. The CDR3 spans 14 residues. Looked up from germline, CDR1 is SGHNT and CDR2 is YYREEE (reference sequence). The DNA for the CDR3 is TGTGCCAGCAGCTTTGACAGGGTGGGGTCACCCCTCCACTTT. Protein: CASSFDRVGSPLHF.

CDR3 sequence reads: CATSRAGAEANVLTF. CDR3 DNA sequence: TGTGCCACCAGCAGAGCGGGGGCAGAGGCCAACGTCCTGACTTTC. V gene TRBV15 combines with J gene TRBJ2-6, with D perhaps TRBD1 or TRBD2 (6 bases each). V gave up 1 base and J gave up 6 bases, with 10 bases separating them. Germline V gene data show CDR1 as LNHNV and CDR2 as YYDKDF (reference sequence). This CDR3 region has 15 residues.

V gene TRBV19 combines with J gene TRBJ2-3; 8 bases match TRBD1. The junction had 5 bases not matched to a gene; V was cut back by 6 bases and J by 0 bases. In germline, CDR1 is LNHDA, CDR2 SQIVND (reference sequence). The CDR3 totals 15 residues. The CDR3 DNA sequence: TGTGCCAGTAGGACGACAGGGGTTAGCACAGATACGCAGTATTTT. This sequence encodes CASRTTGVSTDTQYF.

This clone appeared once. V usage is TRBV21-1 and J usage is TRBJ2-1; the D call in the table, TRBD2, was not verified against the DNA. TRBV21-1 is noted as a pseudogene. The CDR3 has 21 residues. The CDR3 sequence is CASRKLPPGLAGGPVSNEQFF. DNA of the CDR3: TGTGCCAGCAGGAAACTCCCCCCGGGACTAGCGGGAGGGCCGGTTAGCAATGAGCAGTTCTTC.

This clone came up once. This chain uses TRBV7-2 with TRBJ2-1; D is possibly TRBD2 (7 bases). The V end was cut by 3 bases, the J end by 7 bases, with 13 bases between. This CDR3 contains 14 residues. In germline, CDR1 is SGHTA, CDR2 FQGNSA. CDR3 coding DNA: TGTGCCAGCAGCTTTACAAGGGGGGGGAATGAGCAGTTCTTC. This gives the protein CASSFTRGGNEQFF.

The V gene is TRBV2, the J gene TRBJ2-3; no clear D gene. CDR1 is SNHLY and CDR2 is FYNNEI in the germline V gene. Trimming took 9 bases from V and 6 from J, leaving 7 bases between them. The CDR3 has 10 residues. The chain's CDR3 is CARQQDTQYF. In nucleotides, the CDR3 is TGTGCCAGGCAACAGGATACGCAGTATTTT. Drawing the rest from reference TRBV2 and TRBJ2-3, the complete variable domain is EPEVTQTPSHQVTQMGQEVILRCVPISNHLYFYWYRQILGQKVEFLVSFYNNEISEKSEIFDDQFSVERPDGSNFTLKIRSTKLEDSAMYFCARQQDTQYFGPGTRLTVL.

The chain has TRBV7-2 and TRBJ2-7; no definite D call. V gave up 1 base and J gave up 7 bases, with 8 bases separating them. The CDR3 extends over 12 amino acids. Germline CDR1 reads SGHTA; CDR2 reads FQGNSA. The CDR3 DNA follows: TGTGCCAGCAGCTTAGTATTGGGGGAGCAGTACTTC. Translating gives CASSLVLGEQYF.

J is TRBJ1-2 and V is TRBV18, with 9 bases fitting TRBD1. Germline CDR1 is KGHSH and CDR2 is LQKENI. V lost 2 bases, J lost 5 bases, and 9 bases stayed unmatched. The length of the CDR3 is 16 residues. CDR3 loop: CASSPYGQGMGYGYTF. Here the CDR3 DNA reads TGTGCCAGCTCACCATACGGACAGGGGATGGGTTATGGCTACACCTTC.

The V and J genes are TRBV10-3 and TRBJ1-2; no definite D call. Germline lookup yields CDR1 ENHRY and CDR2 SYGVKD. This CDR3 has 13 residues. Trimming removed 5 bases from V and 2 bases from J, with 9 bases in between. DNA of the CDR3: TGTGCCATCAGTCCGGACGGGAACTATGGCTACACCTTC. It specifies CAISPDGNYGYTF.

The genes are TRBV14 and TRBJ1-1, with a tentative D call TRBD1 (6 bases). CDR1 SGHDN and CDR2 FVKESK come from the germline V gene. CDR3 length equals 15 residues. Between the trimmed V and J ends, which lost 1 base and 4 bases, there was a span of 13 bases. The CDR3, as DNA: TGTGCCAGCAGCCAAGCCAGGGGTCCGGTCACTGAAGCTTTCTTT. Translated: CASSQARGPVTEAFF.

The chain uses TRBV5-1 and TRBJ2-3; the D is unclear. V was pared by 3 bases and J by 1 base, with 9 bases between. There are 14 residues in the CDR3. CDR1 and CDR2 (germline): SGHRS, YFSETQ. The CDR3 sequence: CASSWSDRTDTQYF. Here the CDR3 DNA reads TGCGCCAGCAGCTGGAGCGATCGCACAGATACGCAGTATTTT.

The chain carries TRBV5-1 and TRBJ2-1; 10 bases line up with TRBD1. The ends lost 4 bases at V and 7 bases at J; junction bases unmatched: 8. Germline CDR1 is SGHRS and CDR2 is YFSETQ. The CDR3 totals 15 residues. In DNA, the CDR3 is TGCGCCAGCAGCCTCTGGACAGGGGGATGGAATGAGCAGTTCTTC. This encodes CASSLWTGGWNEQFF.

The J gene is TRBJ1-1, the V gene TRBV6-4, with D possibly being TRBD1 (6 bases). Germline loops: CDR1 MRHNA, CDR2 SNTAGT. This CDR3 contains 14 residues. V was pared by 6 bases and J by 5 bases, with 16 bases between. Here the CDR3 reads CASSRRGDWTEAFF. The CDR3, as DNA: TGTGCCAGCAGCCGGAGGGGGGATTGGACTGAAGCTTTCTTT.

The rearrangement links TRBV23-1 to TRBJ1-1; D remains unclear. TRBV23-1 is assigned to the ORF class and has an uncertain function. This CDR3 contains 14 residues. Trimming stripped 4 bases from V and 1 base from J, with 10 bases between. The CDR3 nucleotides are TGCGCCAGCAGTCGGGCCGCCGAGAACACTGAAGCTTTCTTT. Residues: CASSRAAENTEAFF.

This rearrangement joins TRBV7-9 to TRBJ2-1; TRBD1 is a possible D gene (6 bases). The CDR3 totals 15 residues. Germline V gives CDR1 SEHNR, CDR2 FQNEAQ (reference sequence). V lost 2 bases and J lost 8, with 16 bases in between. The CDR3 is CASSLRPLTGYEQFF. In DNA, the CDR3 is TGTGCCAGCAGCTTAAGGCCATTAACAGGGTATGAGCAGTTCTTC.

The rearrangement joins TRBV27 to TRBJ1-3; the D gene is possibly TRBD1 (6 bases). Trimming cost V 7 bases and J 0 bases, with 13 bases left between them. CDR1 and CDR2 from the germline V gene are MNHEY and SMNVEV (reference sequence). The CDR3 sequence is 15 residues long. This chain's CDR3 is CASKTTGLSGNTIYF. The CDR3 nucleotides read TGTGCCAGCAAAACCACAGGGCTCTCTGGAAACACCATATATTTT.

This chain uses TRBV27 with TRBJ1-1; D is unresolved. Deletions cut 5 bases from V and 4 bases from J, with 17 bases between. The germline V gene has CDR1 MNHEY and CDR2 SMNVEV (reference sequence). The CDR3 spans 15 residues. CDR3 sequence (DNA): TGTGCCAGCAGTCCGGCCGGAGAATTGGGCACTGAAGCTTTCTTT. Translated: CASSPAGELGTEAFF.

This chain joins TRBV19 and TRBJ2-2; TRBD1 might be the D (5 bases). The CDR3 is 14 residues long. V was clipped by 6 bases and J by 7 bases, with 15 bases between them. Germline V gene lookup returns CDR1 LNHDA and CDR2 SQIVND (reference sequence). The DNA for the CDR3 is TGTGCCAGTAGCCCCTTGGGGCTTGTCGGGGAGCTGTTTTTT. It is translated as CASSPLGLVGELFF.